This TCR beta chain appears in the sequencing data of a study of cytomegalovirus exposure and HLA in healthy donors. Study-level points and caveats: The classifier was said to identify cytomegalovirus status with high specificity and sensitivity.

The PCR was carried out with 60 Vbeta primers and 13 Jbeta primers. Per the authors' pipeline: Roughly 10 million shared chains were among some 75 million unique TCR beta chains counted in a later analysis. Some clones are missing from TCRdb's copy, which holds only in-frame ones; the method was immunoSEQ multiplex PCR. V and J calls and clone size are those listed in that table; D and trimming were worked out from the DNA. The table has 95,000 to 110,000 clones, over 60% seen once; the top ten hold 4% to 5%. After removal of 7 bases from V and 1 base from J, the junction contained 10 bases not matched to a gene. The CDR3 is made up of 15 amino acids. Germline assignment: CDR1 SGHVS and CDR2 FQNEAQ. This clone was seen a few times. The antigen is not known.

The V gene is TRBV7-8, the J gene TRBJ2-7, with 7 bases identical to TRBD2. The receptor's source is a male donor in good health and CMV-seronegative. The sequencing sample was made of PBMCs. The CDR3 nucleotides are TGTGCCAGCACCTCATGGGGAGCGGGGTCCTACGAGCAGTACTTC. Protein sequence: CASTSWGAGSYEQYF.